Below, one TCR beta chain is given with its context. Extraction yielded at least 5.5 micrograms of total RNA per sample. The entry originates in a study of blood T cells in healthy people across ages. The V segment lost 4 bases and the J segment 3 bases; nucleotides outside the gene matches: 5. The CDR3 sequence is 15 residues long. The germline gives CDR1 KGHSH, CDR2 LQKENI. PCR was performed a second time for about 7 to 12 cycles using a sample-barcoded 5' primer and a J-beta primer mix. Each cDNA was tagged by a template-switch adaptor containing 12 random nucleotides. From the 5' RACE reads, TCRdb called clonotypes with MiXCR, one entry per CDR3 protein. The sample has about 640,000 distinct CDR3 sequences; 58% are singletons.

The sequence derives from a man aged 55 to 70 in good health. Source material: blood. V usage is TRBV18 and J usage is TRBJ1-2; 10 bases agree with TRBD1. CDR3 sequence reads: CASSQDRGPYYGYTF. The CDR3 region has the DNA TGTGCCAGCTCACAAGACAGGGGGCCTTACTATGGCTACACCTTC.